The T cell receptor beta chain described here comes from a study of blood T cell repertoires in COVID-19. Study context: There were acute and convalescent COVID-19 samples, and they came from the United States, Italy and Spain.

Authors' analysis steps: The authors estimated nucleated cell counts from reference gene primer amplification. Sequenced by immunoSEQ multiplex PCR; TCRdb stores in-frame clones only, minus some. Clone size and the V and J calls come from that table; the DNA yielded D and trimming. Of about 250,000 clones listed, 70% to 90% are singletons. Trimming removed 6 bases from V and 10 bases from J, with 10 bases in between. CDR1 KGHSH and CDR2 LQKENI come from the germline V gene. This CDR3 is built from 12 residues. The sequence was obtained from a man aged 18 to 35 with active or convalescent COVID-19. This chain joins TRBV18 and TRBJ1-6; no definite D call. Sequencing input: peripheral blood. Here the CDR3 DNA reads TGTGCCAGCTCTCTGGGAGAATCACCCCTCCACTTT. It codes for CASSLGESPLHF.